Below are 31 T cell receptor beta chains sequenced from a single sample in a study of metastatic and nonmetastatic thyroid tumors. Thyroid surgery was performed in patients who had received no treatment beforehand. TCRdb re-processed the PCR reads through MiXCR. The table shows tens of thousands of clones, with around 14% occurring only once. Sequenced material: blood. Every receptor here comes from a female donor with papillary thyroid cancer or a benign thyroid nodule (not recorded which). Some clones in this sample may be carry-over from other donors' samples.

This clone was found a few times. The CDR3 DNA is TGTGCCAGCAGCCAATCTCTAGCGGGGGCCCAACTCTCTGGGGCCAACGTCCTGACTTTC. It specifies CASSQSLAGAQLSGANVLTF. The J gene is TRBJ2-6, the V gene TRBV4-2; the match to TRBD2 covers 10 bases. Germline-derived CDR1 and CDR2 are LGHNA and YNFKEQ. The J segment lost 0 bases and the V segment lost 2 bases, leaving 10 bases of the junction unmatched. CDR3 length: 20 residues.

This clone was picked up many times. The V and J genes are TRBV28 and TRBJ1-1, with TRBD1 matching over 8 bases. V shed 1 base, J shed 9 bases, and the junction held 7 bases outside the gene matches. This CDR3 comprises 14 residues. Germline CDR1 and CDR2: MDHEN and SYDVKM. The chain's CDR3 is CASSLSADREQAFF. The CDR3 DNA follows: TGTGCCAGCAGTTTATCTGCGGACAGGGAACAAGCTTTCTTT.

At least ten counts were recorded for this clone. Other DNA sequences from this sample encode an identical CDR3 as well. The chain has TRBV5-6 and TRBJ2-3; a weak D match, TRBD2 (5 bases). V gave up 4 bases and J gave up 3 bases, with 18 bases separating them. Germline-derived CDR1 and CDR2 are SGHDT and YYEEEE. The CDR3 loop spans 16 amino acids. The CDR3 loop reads CASSRTLGGRTDTQYF. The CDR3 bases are TGTGCCAGCAGCCGCACCCTGGGCGGGCGGACAGATACGCAGTATTTT.

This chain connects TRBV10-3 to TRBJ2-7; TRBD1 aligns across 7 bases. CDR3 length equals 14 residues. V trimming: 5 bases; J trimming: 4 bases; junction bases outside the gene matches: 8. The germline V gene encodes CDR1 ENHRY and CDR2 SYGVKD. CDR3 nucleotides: TGTGCCATCAGTACTAGAGGACAGGAATACGAGCAGTACTTC. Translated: CAISTRGQEYEQYF.

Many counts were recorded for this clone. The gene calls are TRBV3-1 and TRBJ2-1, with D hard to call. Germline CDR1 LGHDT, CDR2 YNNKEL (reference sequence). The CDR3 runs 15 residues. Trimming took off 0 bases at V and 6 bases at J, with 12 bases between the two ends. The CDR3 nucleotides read TGTGCCAGCAGCCAAGATAGGGCGCGAATCAATGAGCAGTTCTTC. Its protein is CASSQDRARINEQFF.

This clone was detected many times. This chain's CDR3 is CASSPKPGTNYEQYF. CDR3 sequence (DNA): TGTGCCAGCAGCCCCAAGCCCGGGACAAACTACGAGCAGTACTTC. This rearrangement joins TRBV9 to TRBJ2-7; TRBD1 might be the D (6 bases). Germline V gene sequence: CDR1 SGDLS, CDR2 YYNGEE. The CDR3 covers 15 residues. Trimming pared 4 bases from V and 3 bases from J, leaving 17 bases between.

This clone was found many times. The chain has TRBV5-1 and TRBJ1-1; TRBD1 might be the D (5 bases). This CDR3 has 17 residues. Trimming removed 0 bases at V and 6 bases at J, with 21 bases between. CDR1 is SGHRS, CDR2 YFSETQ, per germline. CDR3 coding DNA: TGCGCCAGCAGCTTGGGCCTCCGACAGTCAGGAAGACCTGAAGCTTTCTTT. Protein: CASSLGLRQSGRPEAFF.

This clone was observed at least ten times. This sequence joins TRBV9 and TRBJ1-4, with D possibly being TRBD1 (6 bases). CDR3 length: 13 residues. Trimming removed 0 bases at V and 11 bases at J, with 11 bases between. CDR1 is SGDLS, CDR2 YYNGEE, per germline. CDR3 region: CASSVGGGRKLFF. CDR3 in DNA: TGTGCCAGCAGCGTAGGAGGGGGTCGGAAACTGTTTTTT.

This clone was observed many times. The CDR3 region has the DNA TGTGCCAGCAGTCTGGACAGCCCCTACGAGCAGTACTTC. Translation: CASSLDSPYEQYF. V usage is TRBV28 and J usage is TRBJ2-7, with a weak D call TRBD1 (6 bases). The V end lost 5 bases, the J end lost 2 bases, and 10 bases lay between the germline ends. Germline V lookup: CDR1 MDHEN, CDR2 SYDVKM. The CDR3 is 13 amino acids.

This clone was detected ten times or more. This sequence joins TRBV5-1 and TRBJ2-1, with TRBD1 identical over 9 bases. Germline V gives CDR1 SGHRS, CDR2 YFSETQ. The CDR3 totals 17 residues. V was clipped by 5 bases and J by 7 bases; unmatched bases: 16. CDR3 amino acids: CASRGSLGQGYVNEQFF. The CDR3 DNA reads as TGCGCCAGCAGGGGATCCCTGGGACAGGGATATGTAAATGAGCAGTTCTTC.

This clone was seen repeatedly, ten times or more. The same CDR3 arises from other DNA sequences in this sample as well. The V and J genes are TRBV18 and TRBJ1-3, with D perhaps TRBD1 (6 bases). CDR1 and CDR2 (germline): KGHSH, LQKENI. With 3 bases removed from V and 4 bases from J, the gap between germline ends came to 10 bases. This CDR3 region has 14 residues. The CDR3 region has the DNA TGTGCCAGCTCACCTCCAGGGGACGGAAACACCATATATTTT. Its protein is CASSPPGDGNTIYF. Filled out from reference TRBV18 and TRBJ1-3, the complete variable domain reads NAGVMQNPRHLVRRRGQEARLRCSPMKGHSHVYWYRQLPEEGLKFMVYLQKENIIDESGMPKERFSAEFPKEGPSILRIQQVVRGDSAAYFCASSPPGDGNTIYFGEGSWLTVV.

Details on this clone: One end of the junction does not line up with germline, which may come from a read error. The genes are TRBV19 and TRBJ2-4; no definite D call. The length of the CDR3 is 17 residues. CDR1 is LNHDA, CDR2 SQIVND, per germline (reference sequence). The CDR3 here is CASIIQLQTLAKNTQYF. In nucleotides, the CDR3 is TGTGCCAGTATTATACAATTGCAGACGTTAGCCAAAAACACTCAGTACTTC. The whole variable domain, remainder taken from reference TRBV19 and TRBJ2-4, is DGGITQSPKYLFRKEGQNVTLSCEQNLNHDAMYWYRQDPGQGLRLIYYSQIVNDFQKGDIAEGYSVSREKKESFPLTVTSAQKNPTAFYLCASIIQLQTLAKNTQYFGAGTRLSVL.

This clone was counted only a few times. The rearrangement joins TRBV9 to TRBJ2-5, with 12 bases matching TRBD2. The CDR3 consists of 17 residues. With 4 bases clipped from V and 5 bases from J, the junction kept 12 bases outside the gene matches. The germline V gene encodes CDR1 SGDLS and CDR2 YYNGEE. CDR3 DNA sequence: TGTGCCAGCAGCACAGAAGGGACTAGCGGGTCTGGGGAGACCCAGTACTTC. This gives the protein CASSTEGTSGSGETQYF.

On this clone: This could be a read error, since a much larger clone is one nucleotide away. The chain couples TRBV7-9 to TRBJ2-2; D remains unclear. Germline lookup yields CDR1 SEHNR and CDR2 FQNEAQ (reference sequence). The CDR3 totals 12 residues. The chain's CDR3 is CASRLDTGELFF. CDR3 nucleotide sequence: TGTGCCAGCAGATTAGATACCGGGGAGCTGTTTTTT.

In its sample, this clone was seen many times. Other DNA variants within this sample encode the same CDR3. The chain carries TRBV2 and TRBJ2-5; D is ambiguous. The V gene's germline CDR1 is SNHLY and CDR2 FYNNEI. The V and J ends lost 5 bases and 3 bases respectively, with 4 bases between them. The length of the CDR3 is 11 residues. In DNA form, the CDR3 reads TGTGCCAGCAGTTTAAAAGAGACCCAGTACTTC. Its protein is CASSLKETQYF.

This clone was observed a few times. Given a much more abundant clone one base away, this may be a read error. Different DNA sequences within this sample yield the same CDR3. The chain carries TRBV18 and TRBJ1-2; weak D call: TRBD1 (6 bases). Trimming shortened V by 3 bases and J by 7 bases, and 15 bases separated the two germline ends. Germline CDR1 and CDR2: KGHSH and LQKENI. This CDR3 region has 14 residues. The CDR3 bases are TGTGCCAGCTCACCTTCCAGGGGACACTCTGGCTACACCTTC. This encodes CASSPSRGHSGYTF.

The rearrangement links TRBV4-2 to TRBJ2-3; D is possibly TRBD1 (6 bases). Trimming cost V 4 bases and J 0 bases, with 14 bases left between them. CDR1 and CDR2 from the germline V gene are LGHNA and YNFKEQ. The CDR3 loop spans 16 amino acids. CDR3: CASSPTQGISTDTQYF. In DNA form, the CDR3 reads TGTGCCAGCAGCCCCACGCAGGGGATTAGCACAGATACGCAGTATTTT.

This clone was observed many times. CDR3 region: CAWSVTGASGEQFF. The CDR3 DNA is TGTGCCTGGAGTGTGACAGGGGCTAGTGGTGAGCAGTTCTTC. V usage is TRBV30 and J usage is TRBJ2-1; 8 positions match TRBD1. V lost 0 bases and J lost 9; bases outside the gene matches: 7. The V gene's germline CDR1 is GTSNPN and CDR2 SVGIG (reference sequence). The CDR3 has 14 amino acids.

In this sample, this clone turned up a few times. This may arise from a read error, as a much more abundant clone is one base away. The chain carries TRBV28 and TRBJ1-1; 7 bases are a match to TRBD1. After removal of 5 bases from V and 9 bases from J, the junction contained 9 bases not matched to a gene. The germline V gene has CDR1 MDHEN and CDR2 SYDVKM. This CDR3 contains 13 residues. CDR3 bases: TGTGCCAGCAGTGTGACAGGGAGGGTAAAAGCTTTCTTT. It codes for CASSVTGRVKAFF. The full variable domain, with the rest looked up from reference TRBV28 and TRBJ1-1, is DVKVTQSSRYLVKRTGEKVFLECVQDMDHENMFWYRQDPGLGLRLIYFSYDVKMKEKGDIPEGYSVSREKKERFSLILESASTNQTSMYLCASSVTGRVKAFFGQGTRLTVV.

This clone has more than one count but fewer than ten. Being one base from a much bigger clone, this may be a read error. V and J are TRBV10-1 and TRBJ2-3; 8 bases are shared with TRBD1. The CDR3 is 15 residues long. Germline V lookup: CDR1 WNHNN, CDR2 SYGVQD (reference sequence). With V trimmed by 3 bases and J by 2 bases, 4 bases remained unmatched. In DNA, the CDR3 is TGCGCCAGCAGTGATTGGACAGGGACCACAGATACGCAGTATTTT. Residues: CASSDWTGTTDTQYF.

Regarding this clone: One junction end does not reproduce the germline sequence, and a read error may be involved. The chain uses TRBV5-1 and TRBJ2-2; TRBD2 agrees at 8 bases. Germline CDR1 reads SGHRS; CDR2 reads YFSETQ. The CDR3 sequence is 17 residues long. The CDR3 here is CASSPGRGDPAGVELFF. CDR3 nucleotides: TGCGCCAGCAGCCCCGGGAGGGGCGACCCGGCTGGCGTGGAGCTTTTTTTT.

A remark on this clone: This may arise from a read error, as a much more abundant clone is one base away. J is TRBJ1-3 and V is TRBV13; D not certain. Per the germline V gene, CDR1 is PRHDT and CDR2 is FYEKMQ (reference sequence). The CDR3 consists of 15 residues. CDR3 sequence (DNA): TGTGCCAGCAGGCAAAGCAGGATTTCTGGAGACACCATATATTTT. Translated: CASRQSRISGDTIYF.

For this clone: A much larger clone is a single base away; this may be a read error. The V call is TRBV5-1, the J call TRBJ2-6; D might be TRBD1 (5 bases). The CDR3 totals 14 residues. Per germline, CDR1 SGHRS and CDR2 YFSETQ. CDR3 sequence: CASSMSSGANFLTF. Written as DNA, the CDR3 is TGCGCCAGCAGTATGAGCTCTGGGGCCAACTTCCTGACTTTC.

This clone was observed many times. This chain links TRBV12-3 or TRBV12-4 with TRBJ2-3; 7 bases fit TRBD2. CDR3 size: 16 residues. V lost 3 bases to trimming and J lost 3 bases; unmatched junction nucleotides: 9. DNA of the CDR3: TGTGCCAGCAGTTTTTGGGGCGGGGGAGGTACAGATACGCAGTATTTT. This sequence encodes CASSFWGGGGTDTQYF.

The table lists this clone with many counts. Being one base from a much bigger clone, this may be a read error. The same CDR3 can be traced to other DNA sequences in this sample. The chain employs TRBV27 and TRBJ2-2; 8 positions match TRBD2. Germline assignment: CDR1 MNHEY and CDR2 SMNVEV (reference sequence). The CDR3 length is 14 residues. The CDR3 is CASKELADTGEPFF. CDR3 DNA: TGTGCCAGCAAGGAACTAGCGGACACCGGGGAGCCGTTTTTT.

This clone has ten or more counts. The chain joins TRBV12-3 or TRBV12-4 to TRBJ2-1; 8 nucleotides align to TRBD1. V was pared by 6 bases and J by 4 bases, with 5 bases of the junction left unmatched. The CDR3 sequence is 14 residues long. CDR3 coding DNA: TGTGCCAGCAGCTTACAGGGGGGATACAATGAGCAGTTCTTC. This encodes CASSLQGGYNEQFF.

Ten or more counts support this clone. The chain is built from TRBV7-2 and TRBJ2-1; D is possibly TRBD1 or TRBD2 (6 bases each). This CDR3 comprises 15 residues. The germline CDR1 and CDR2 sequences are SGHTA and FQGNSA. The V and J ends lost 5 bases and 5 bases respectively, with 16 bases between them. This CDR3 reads CASSQNRGPNNEQFF. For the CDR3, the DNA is TGTGCCAGCAGCCAAAACCGGGGGCCCAACAATGAGCAGTTCTTC.

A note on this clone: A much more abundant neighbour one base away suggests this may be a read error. The CDR3 region has the DNA TGTGCCAGCAGCCCTGGTTGGGGGGGCACCCACGAGCATTACTTC. Protein: CASSPGWGGTHEHYF. This chain joins TRBV5-6 and TRBJ2-7; possibly TRBD2 for D (7 bases). The CDR3 totals 15 residues. Germline values: CDR1 SGHDT, CDR2 YYEEEE.

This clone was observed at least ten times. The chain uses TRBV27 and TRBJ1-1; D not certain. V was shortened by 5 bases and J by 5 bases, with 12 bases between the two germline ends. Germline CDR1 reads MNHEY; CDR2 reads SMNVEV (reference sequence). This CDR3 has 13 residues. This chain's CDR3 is CASSPTMWTEAFF. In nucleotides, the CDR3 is TGTGCCAGCAGTCCCACAATGTGGACTGAAGCTTTCTTT.

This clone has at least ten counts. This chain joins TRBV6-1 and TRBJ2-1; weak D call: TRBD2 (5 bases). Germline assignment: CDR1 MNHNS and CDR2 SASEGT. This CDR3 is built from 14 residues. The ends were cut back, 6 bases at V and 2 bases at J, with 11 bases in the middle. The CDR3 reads CASSLPGTYNEQFF. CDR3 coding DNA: TGTGCCAGCAGCCTCCCGGGGACCTACAATGAGCAGTTCTTC.

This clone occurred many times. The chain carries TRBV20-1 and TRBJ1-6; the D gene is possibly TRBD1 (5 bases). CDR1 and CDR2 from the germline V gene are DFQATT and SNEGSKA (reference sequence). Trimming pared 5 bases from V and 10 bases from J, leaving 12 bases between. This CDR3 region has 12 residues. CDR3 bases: TGCAGTGCTTGGGACCTTGGGTCACCCCTCCACTTT. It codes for CSAWDLGSPLHF.